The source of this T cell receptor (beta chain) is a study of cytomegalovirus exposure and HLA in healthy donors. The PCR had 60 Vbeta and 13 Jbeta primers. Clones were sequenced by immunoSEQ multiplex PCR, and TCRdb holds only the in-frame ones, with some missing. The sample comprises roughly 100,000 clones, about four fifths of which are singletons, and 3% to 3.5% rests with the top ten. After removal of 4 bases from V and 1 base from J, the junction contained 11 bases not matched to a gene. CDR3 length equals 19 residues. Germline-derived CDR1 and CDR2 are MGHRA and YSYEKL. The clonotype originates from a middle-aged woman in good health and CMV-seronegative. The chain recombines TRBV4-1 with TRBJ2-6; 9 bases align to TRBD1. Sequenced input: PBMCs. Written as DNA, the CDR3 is TGCGCCAGCAGCCCAGAGACAGGGGGGTTCGGGTCTGGGGCCAACGTCCTGACTTTC. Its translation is CASSPETGGFGSGANVLTF.